The 11 T cell receptor beta chains reported below all come from one sample, sequenced in a study of T-cell reconstitution after alpha-beta-depleted transplantation in children. Researchers prepared the TCRbeta library using unique molecular identifiers, the study reports. TCRdb analysed the PCR reads with MiXCR anew, one entry per CDR3 protein. This sample yields hundreds of thousands of distinct CDR3 sequences, of which about 10% are seen a single time; roughly 2% belongs to the top ten. The specimen was PBMCs, collected before TCRalphabeta/CD19-depleted stem cell transplant. The origin of the receptors is a child aged 2 to 15 with inherited bone marrow failure, due to receive a stem cell transplant.

This clonotype was picked up many times. The chain recombines TRBV6-5 with TRBJ2-3; 7 positions match TRBD2. This CDR3 contains 15 residues. V was clipped by 4 bases and J by 0 bases; unmatched bases: 4. Germline assignment: CDR1 MNHEY and CDR2 SVGAGI. The CDR3 here is CASSSTSASTDTQYF. The CDR3 nucleotides read TGTGCCAGCAGTTCTACTAGCGCCAGCACAGATACGCAGTATTTT.

This clonotype showed up many times. The gene calls are TRBV3-1 and TRBJ1-5, with D unclear. This CDR3 region has 16 residues. V lost 0 bases and J lost 3, with 12 bases in between. Germline lookup yields CDR1 LGHDT and CDR2 YNNKEL (reference sequence). DNA of the CDR3: TGTGCCAGCAGCCAAGATTGGTCGGGTTCCAATCAGCCCCAGCATTTT. It codes for CASSQDWSGSNQPQHF.

This clonotype appeared a few times. The J gene is TRBJ2-5, the V gene TRBV28, with D tentatively TRBD2 (7 bases). V lost 4 bases to trimming and J lost 5 bases, with 17 bases between them. Germline-derived CDR1 and CDR2 are MDHEN and SYDVKM. There are 15 residues in the CDR3. Here the CDR3 reads CASSSGAGGKETQYF. In DNA, the CDR3 is TGTGCCAGCAGTTCAGGGGCCGGGGGGAAGGAGACCCAGTACTTC.

At least ten counts were recorded for this clonotype. The chain has TRBV5-5 and TRBJ2-1, with 9 bases lining up with TRBD2. Germline trimming cut 0 bases from V and 7 bases from J; bases unmatched to any gene: 8. There are 16 residues in the CDR3. CDR1 is SGHKS, CDR2 YYEKEE, per germline (reference sequence). The CDR3 bases are TGTGCCAGCAGCTTGGTACCTAGCGGGATAGTGAATGAGCAGTTCTTC. This translates into CASSLVPSGIVNEQFF.

This clonotype was observed many times. This sequence joins TRBV5-1 and TRBJ2-2, with a weak D call TRBD1 (5 bases). Trimming pared 4 bases from V and 4 bases from J, leaving 11 bases between. The CDR3 consists of 14 residues. Germline values: CDR1 SGHRS, CDR2 YFSETQ. The CDR3 coding sequence is TGCGCCAGCAGCCTCCGACAGAGCACCGGGGAGCTGTTTTTT. Amino acid sequence: CASSLRQSTGELFF.

This clonotype was observed at least ten times. The chain couples TRBV24-1 to TRBJ2-1; 9 bases match TRBD2. The CDR3 is 17 amino acids. In germline, CDR1 is KGHDR, CDR2 SFDVKD. V trimming: 3 bases; J trimming: 4 bases; junction bases outside the gene matches: 9. The CDR3 nucleotides read TGTGCCACCAGTGATCCCAATAGCGGGAGTTGGTACAATGAGCAGTTCTTC. Protein: CATSDPNSGSWYNEQFF.

On this clonotype itself: This could be a read error, since a much larger clone is one nucleotide away. The chain joins TRBV7-2 to TRBJ2-3, with unresolved D. The germline gives CDR1 SGHTA, CDR2 FQGNSA. This CDR3 has 15 residues. The V gene lost 2 bases and the J gene lost 5 bases, with 14 bases spanning the gap. DNA for the CDR3: TGTGCCAGCAGCTTATTCGCTCGCCCTGGAGATACGCAGTATTTT. Protein sequence: CASSLFARPGDTQYF.

This clonotype was counted ten times or more. The V call is TRBV18, the J call TRBJ2-3; 14 nucleotides agree with TRBD2. The V gene's germline CDR1 is KGHSH and CDR2 LQKENI. The CDR3 loop spans 16 amino acids. The V and J ends lost 6 bases and 2 bases, in that order; junction bases with no gene match: 4. The CDR3 sequence: CASSRLAGGPTDTQYF. In nucleotides, the CDR3 is TGTGCCAGCTCTCGACTAGCGGGAGGGCCCACAGATACGCAGTATTTT.

Comments on this clonotype: A much larger clone sits a single nucleotide away, making a read error possible. The J gene is TRBJ2-3, the V gene TRBV10-3, with 8 bases matching TRBD1. The CDR3 spans 15 residues. CDR1 is ENHRY, CDR2 SYGVKD, per germline. CDR3 DNA: TGTGCCATCAGTCCCTCGGGACAGGACACAAATACGCAGTATTTT. It is translated as CAISPSGQDTNTQYF.

On this clonotype itself: It may be a read error: a sequence one base away is much more abundant. The V gene is TRBV7-2, the J gene TRBJ2-7, with TRBD2 as a possible D gene (5 bases). The CDR3 has 14 amino acids. The germline CDR1 and CDR2 sequences are SGHTA and FQGNSA. The CDR3 DNA is TGTGACAGCAGCTCGACCAACTCGGGGTACGAGCAGTACTTC. This sequence encodes CDSSSTNSGYEQYF.

This sequence joins TRBV28 and TRBJ2-2; TRBD2 might be the D (6 bases). CDR3 length: 15 amino acids. Germline V gives CDR1 MDHEN, CDR2 SYDVKM. Deletions cut 5 bases from V and 5 bases from J, with 15 bases between. The CDR3 DNA sequence: TGTGCCAGCAGTGTGGGGAGGTCAGGTACCGGGGAGCTGTTTTTT. It yields the protein CASSVGRSGTGELFF. Combining the CDR3 with reference TRBV28 and TRBJ2-2 gives the whole variable domain DVKVTQSSRYLVKRTGEKVFLECVQDMDHENMFWYRQDPGLGLRLIYFSYDVKMKEKGDIPEGYSVSREKKERFSLILESASTNQTSMYLCASSVGRSGTGELFFGEGSRLTVL.